What follows are 8 T cell receptor beta chains derived from one specimen sequenced in a study of blood T cell repertoires in COVID-19. Only in-frame clones appear in the TCRdb table, and some are missing; sequencing was by immunoSEQ multiplex PCR. The sample has around 100,000 clones; 89% are singletons. Input material: peripheral blood. The receptor source for this set is a woman older than 75 in a cohort sampled during active COVID-19.

The chain carries TRBV7-8 and TRBJ2-5; weak D call: TRBD2 (6 bases). The germline V gene has CDR1 SGHVS and CDR2 FQNEAQ. The CDR3 covers 14 residues. V lost 8 bases and J lost 1, with 14 bases in between. The CDR3 sequence: CASPPPGGQETQYF. The CDR3 DNA reads TGTGCCAGCCCTCCCCCCGGGGGCCAAGAGACCCAGTACTTC.

The rearrangement uses TRBV2 and TRBJ2-2; the D gene is possibly TRBD2 (6 bases). Germline V CDR1 and CDR2: SNHLY, FYNNEI. This CDR3 is 15 amino acids long. V was cut by 5 bases and J by 7 bases, with 17 bases left in between. CDR3 bases: TGTGCCAGCAGTCCGGGAGTAGCGTTGAACGGGGAGCTGTTTTTT. It specifies CASSPGVALNGELFF.

The J gene is TRBJ1-2, the V gene TRBV30, with a tentative D call TRBD1 (6 bases). The CDR3 spans 11 residues. The ends were cut back, 0 bases at V and 7 bases at J, with 6 bases in the middle. Germline-derived CDR1 and CDR2 are GTSNPN and SVGIG (reference sequence). CDR3: CAWSVGGGYTF. The CDR3 bases are TGTGCCTGGAGTGTAGGGGGTGGCTACACCTTC. Full variable domain (missing parts from reference TRBV30 and TRBJ1-2): SQTIHQWPATLVQPVGSPLSLECTVEGTSNPNLYWYRQAAGRGLQLLFYSVGIGQISSEVPQNLSASRPQDRQFILSSKKLLLSDSGFYLCAWSVGGGYTFGSGTRLTVV.

This rearrangement joins TRBV10-3 to TRBJ2-3; 12 nucleotides agree with TRBD2. This CDR3 comprises 16 residues. The germline CDR1 and CDR2 sequences are ENHRY and SYGVKD. With V trimmed by 4 bases and J by 0 bases, 2 bases remained unmatched. CDR3 bases: TGTGCCATCAGTGGAGGACTAGCGGGGAGCACAGATACGCAGTATTTT. Translating it yields CAISGGLAGSTDTQYF.

This clone is a singleton in its sample. V and J are TRBV28 and TRBJ2-7; D is unclear. The V gene lost 7 bases and the J gene lost 1 base, with 14 bases spanning the gap. The CDR3 has 14 amino acids. Per the germline V gene, CDR1 is MDHEN and CDR2 is SYDVKM. CDR3: CASTRQDQSYEQYF. Written as DNA, the CDR3 is TGTGCCAGCACTCGGCAGGATCAGTCCTACGAGCAGTACTTC.

J is TRBJ2-2 and V is TRBV6-5; 8 positions agree with TRBD1. Germline CDR1 is MNHEY and CDR2 is SVGAGI. V was clipped by 8 bases and J by 4 bases; unmatched bases: 6. The CDR3 is 14 amino acids. CDR3 protein: CASAGGLSTGELFF. The CDR3 nucleotides read TGTGCCAGCGCAGGGGGCTTGAGCACCGGGGAGCTGTTTTTT.

Only a few counts were recorded for this clone. The V call is TRBV19, the J call TRBJ2-7; 7 positions agree with TRBD2. V lost 1 base and J lost 3; bases outside the gene matches: 6. Germline CDR1 reads LNHDA; CDR2 reads SQIVND (reference sequence). This CDR3 comprises 15 residues. For the CDR3, the DNA is TGTGCCAGTAGTATAGGACGGGAGGTGGGCTACGAGCAGTACTTC. Amino acid sequence: CASSIGREVGYEQYF. Using reference TRBV19 and TRBJ2-7 for the parts outside the CDR3, the full variable domain is DGGITQSPKYLFRKEGQNVTLSCEQNLNHDAMYWYRQDPGQGLRLIYYSQIVNDFQKGDIAEGYSVSREKKESFPLTVTSAQKNPTAFYLCASSIGREVGYEQYFGPGTRLTVT.

The CDR3 protein is CASSVEGGSGNTIYF. CDR3 nucleotide sequence: TGTGCCAGCAGCGTAGAAGGGGGCTCTGGAAACACCATATATTTT. V is TRBV9 and J is TRBJ1-3; perhaps TRBD1 as D (6 bases). The V end was cut by 0 bases, the J end by 0 bases, with 7 bases between. Germline CDR1 reads SGDLS; CDR2 reads YYNGEE. The CDR3 sequence is 15 residues long.